This entry describes one T cell receptor beta chain. The antigen remains unidentified. This sample was taken from a study of cytomegalovirus exposure and HLA in healthy donors. Study-wide results and limits: The classifier reportedly diagnosed cytomegalovirus status with high sensitivity and specificity.

The CDR3 is made up of 15 amino acids. V gave up 4 bases and J gave up 5 bases; unmatched junction bases: 11. Germline assignment: CDR1 SGDLS and CDR2 YYNGEE. The PCR had 60 Vbeta and 13 Jbeta primers. Clones were sequenced by immunoSEQ multiplex PCR, and TCRdb holds only the in-frame ones, with some missing. The sample yields approximately 200,000 clones, more than 75% seen once. This clonotype was obtained from a human donor in good health. The chain couples TRBV9 to TRBJ2-7, with 8 nucleotides matching TRBD2. Sequencing input: PBMCs. CDR3 sequence: CASSSSLAGLHEQYF. The CDR3 nucleotides read TGTGCCAGCAGCTCCTCTTTAGCGGGACTACACGAGCAGTACTTC. The full variable domain, its missing parts supplied by reference TRBV9 and TRBJ2-7, is DSGVTQTPKHLITATGQRVTLRCSPRSGDLSVYWYQQSLDQGLQFLIQYYNGEERAKGNILERFSAQQFPDLHSELNLSSLELGDSALYFCASSSSLAGLHEQYFGPGTRLTVT.